This T cell receptor (beta chain) stems from a study of blood T cell repertoires in COVID-19. The data were produced by immunoSEQ multiplex PCR, yet TCRdb's version contains in-frame clones alone and is incomplete. The sample records 100,000 to 150,000 clones, roughly 91% being singletons. Trimming removed 1 base from V and 3 bases from J, with 15 bases in between. The CDR3 contains 16 residues. Germline V CDR1 and CDR2: SGHRS, YFSETQ. The receptor was derived from a man aged 55-75 years with COVID-19, enrolled during active disease. V gene TRBV5-1 combines with J gene TRBJ2-3, with D maybe TRBD1 (6 bases). Sequenced sample: peripheral blood. DNA for the CDR3: TGCGCCAGCAGCTTGCCCCAACAGGGCGGGACAGATACGCAGTATTTT. Its protein is CASSLPQQGGTDTQYF.